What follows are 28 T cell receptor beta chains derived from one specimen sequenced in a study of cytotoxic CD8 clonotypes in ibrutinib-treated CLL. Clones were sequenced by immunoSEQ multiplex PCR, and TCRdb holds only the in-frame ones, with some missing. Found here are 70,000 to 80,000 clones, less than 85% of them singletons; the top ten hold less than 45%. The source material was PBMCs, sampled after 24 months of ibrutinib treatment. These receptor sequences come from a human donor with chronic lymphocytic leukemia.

The CDR3 region is CASSLPLAGYNEQFF. DNA for the CDR3: TGTGCCAGCAGCTTACCCCTAGCGGGATACAATGAGCAGTTCTTC. J is TRBJ2-1 and V is TRBV11-2; TRBD2 matches 9 bases. Germline trimming cut 2 bases from V and 4 bases from J; bases unmatched to any gene: 3. Germline V gives CDR1 SGHAT, CDR2 FQNNGV. The CDR3 covers 15 residues.

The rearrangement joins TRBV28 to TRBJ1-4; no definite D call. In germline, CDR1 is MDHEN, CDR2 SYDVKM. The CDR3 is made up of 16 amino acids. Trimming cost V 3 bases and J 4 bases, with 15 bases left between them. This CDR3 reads CASSLAEARVNEKLFF. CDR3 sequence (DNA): TGTGCCAGCAGTTTGGCCGAGGCACGGGTTAATGAAAAACTGTTTTTT.

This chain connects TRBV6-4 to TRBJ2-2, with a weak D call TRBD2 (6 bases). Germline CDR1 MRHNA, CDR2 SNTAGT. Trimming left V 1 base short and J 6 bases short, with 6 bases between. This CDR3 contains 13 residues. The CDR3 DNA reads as TGTGCCAGCAGTGACTGGGGGGCCGGGGAGCTGTTTTTT. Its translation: CASSDWGAGELFF.

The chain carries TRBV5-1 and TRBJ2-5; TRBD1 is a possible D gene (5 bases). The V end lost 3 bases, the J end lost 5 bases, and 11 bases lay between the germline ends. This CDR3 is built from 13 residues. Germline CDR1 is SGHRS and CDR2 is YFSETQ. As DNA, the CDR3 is TGCGCCAGCAGCTCAGGGTTCCGGGAGACCCAGTACTTC. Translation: CASSSGFRETQYF.

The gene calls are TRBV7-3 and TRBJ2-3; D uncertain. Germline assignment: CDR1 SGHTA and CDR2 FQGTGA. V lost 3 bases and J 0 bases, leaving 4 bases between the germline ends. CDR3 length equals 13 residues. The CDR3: CASSLFSTDTQYF. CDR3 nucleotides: TGTGCCAGCAGCTTGTTTAGCACAGATACGCAGTATTTT.

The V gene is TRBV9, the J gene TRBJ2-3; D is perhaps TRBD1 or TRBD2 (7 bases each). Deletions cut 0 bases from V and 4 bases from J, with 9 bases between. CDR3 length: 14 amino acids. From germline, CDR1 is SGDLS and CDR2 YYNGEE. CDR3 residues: CASSVAGGADTQYF. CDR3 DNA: TGTGCCAGCAGCGTAGCAGGGGGGGCAGATACGCAGTATTTT.

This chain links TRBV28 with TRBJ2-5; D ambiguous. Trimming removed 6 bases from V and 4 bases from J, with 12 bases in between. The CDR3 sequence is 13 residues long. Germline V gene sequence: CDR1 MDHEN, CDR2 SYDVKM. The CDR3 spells CASRSMIGETQYF. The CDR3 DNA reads TGTGCCAGCAGGAGTATGATCGGAGAGACCCAGTACTTC. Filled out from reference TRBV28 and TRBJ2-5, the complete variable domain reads DVKVTQSSRYLVKRTGEKVFLECVQDMDHENMFWYRQDPGLGLRLIYFSYDVKMKEKGDIPEGYSVSREKKERFSLILESASTNQTSMYLCASRSMIGETQYFGPGTRLLVL.

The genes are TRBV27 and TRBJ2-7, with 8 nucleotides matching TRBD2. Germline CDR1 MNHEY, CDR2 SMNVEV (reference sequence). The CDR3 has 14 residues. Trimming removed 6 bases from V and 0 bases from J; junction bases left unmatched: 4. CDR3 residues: CASRVAGISYEQYF. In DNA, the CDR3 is TGTGCCAGCAGGGTAGCGGGGATCTCCTACGAGCAGTACTTC.

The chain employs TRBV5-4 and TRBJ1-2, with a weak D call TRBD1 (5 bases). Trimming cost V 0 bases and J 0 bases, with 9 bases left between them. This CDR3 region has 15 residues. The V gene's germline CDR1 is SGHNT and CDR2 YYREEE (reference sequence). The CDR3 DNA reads TGTGCCAGCAGCTTGGACAGGAGGCCTAACTATGGCTACACCTTC. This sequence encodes CASSLDRRPNYGYTF.

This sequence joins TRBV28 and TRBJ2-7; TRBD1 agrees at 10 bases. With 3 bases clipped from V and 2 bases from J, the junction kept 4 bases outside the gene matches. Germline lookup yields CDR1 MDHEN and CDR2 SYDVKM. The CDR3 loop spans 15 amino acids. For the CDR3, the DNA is TGTGCCAGCAGTTTGGGACAGGGGTTTACCTACGAGCAGTACTTC. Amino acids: CASSLGQGFTYEQYF.

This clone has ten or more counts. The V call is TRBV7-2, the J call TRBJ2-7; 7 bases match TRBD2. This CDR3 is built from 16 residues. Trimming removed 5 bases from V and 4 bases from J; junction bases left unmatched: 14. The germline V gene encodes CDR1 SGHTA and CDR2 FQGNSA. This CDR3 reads CASSPTGGSLRYEQYF. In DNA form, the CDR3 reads TGTGCCAGCAGCCCAACCGGGGGGAGCTTACGTTACGAGCAGTACTTC.

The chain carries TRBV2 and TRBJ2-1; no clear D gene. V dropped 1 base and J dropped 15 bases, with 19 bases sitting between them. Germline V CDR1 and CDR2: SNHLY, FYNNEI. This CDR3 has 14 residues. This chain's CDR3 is CASSEGFTPMGSFF. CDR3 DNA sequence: TGTGCCAGCAGTGAAGGTTTTACACCTATGGGGTCGTTCTTC.

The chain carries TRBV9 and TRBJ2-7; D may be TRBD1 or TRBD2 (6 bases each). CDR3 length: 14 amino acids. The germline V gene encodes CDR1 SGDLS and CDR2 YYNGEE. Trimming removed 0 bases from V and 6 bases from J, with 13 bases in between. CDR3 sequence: CASSVDGGRSEQYF. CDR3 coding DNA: TGTGCCAGCAGCGTAGATGGGGGGCGGAGCGAGCAGTACTTC. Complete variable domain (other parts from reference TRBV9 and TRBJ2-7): DSGVTQTPKHLITATGQRVTLRCSPRSGDLSVYWYQQSLDQGLQFLIQYYNGEERAKGNILERFSAQQFPDLHSELNLSSLELGDSALYFCASSVDGGRSEQYFGPGTRLTVT.

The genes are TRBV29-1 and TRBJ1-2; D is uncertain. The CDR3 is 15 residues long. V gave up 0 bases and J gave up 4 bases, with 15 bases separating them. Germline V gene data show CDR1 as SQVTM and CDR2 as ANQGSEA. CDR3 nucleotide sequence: TGCAGCGTTGAAGATTTTTTGGCCTCACCCTATGGCTACACCTTC. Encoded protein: CSVEDFLASPYGYTF.

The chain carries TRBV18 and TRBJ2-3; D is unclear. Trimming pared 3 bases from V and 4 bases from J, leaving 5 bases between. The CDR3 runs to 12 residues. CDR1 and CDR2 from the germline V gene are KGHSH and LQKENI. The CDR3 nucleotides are TGTGCCAGCTCACCTTTATCAGATACGCAGTATTTT. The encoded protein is CASSPLSDTQYF.

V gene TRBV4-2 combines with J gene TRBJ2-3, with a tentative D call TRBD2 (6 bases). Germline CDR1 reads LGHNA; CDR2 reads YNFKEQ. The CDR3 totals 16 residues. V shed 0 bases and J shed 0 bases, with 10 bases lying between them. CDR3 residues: CASSQDTGESTDTQYF. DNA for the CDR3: TGTGCCAGCAGCCAAGATACGGGAGAGAGCACAGATACGCAGTATTTT.

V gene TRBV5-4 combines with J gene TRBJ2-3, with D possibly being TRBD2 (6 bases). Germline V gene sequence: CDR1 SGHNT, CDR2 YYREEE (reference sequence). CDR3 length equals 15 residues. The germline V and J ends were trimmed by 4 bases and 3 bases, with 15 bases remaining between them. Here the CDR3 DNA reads TGTGCCAGCAGCAAGGACTTGGCGGGAACAGATACGCAGTATTTT. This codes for CASSKDLAGTDTQYF.

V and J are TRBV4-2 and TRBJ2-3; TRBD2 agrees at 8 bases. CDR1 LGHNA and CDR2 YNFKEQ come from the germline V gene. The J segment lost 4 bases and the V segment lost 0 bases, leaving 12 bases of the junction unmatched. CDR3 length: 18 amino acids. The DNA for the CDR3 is TGTGCCAGCAGCCAAGAAGTCGAAGCGGGAGTGGGCCCAGATACGCAGTATTTT. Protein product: CASSQEVEAGVGPDTQYF.

The CDR3 reads CASSSPYGEQFF. CDR3 sequence (DNA): TGTGCCAGCAGCTCCCCGTACGGTGAGCAGTTCTTC. The rearrangement joins TRBV7-2 to TRBJ2-1; D not resolved. V was cut by 4 bases and J by 9 bases, with 10 bases left in between. This CDR3 contains 12 residues. From germline, CDR1 is SGHTA and CDR2 FQGNSA.

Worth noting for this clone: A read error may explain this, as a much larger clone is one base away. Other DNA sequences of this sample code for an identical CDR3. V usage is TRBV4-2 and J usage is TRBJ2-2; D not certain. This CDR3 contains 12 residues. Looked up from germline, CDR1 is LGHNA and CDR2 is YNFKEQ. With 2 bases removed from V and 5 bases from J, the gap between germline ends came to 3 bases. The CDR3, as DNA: TGTGCCAGCAGCCAACCTACCGGGGAGCTGTTTTTT. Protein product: CASSQPTGELFF.

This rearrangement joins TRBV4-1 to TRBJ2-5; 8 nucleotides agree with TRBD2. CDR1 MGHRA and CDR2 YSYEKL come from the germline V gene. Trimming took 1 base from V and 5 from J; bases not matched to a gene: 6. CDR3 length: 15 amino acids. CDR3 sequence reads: CASSQGAGGMETQYF. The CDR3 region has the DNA TGCGCCAGCAGCCAAGGGGCGGGAGGTATGGAGACCCAGTACTTC.

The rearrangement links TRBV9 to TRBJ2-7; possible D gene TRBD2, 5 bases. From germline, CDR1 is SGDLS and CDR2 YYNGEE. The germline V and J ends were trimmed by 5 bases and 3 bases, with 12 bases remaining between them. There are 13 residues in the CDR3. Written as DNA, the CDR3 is TGTGCCAGCAGTGCGGGCCGGGACTACGAGCAGTACTTC. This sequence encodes CASSAGRDYEQYF.

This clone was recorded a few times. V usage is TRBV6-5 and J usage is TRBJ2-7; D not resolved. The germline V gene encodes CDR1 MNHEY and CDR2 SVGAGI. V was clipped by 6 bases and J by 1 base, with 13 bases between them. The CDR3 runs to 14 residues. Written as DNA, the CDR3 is TGTGCCAGCAGCTATCGCGCAAGTTCCTACGAGCAGTACTTC. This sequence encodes CASSYRASSYEQYF.

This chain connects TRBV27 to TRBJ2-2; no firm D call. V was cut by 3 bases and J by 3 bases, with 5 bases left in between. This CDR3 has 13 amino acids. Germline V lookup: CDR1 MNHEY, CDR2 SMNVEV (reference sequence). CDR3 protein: CASSFYDTGELFF. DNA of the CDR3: TGTGCCAGCAGTTTTTATGACACCGGGGAGCTGTTTTTT.

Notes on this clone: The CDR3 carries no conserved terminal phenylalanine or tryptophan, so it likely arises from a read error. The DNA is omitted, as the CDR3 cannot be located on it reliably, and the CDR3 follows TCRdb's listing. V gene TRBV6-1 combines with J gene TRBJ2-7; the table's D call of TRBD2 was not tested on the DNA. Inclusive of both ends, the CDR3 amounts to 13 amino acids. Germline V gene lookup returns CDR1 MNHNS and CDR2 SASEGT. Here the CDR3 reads CASSEALSGTGRL.

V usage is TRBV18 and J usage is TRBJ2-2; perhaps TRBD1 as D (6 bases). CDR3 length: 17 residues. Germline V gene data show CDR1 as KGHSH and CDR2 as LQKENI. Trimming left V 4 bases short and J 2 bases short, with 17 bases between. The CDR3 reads CASSLRQELTNTGELFF. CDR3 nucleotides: TGTGCCAGCTCACTAAGACAGGAACTCACAAACACCGGGGAGCTGTTTTTT.

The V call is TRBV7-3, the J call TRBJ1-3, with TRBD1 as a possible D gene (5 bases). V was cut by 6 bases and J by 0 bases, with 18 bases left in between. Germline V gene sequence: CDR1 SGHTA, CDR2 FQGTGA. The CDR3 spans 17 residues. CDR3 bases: TGTGCCAGCAGTGCTCCTGGGGGGGTCTTCTCTGGAAACACCATATATTTT. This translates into CASSAPGGVFSGNTIYF.

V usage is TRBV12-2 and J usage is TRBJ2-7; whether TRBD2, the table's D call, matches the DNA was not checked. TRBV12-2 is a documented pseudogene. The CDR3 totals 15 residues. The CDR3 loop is CASRLRRSAGYEQYF. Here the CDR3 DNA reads TGTGCAAGTCGCTTACGTCGTAGCGCGGGCTACGAGCAGTACTTC.